This T cell receptor beta chain was recorded in a study of regulatory T cells in long-lasting Graves disease. The germline V gene encodes CDR1 SQVTM and CDR2 ANQGSEA. V gave up 4 bases and J gave up 2 bases, with 13 bases separating them. This CDR3 has 14 residues. The sample's time point: persistent/refractory GD, antithyroid drugs over 5 years with positive TRAb. PBMCs were the source of the RNA used for TCR sequencing. CDR3 regions were amplified by Arm-PCR using iRepertoire HTBI primers to build TCR beta libraries. In the original processing: Taken together, the samples had 60 to 80 TRBV and more than 11 TRBJ segments identified. One entry per CDR3 protein results from TCRdb running MiXCR on the multiplex PCR reads. The V and J calls shown here were made by TCRdb, not taken from the authors' results. The repertoire consists of fewer than 400,000 distinct CDR3 sequences, with more than 20% occurring once and the leading ten covering less than 25%.

General study points: Newly diagnosed Graves' patients exceeded persistent ones in TCR diversity.

On this clonotype: Its antigen is unidentified.

The rearrangement links TRBV29-1 to TRBJ2-3; D perhaps matches TRBD1 (6 bases). This TCR came from a female donor with Graves disease. The sample consisted of peripheral blood mononuclear cells (PBMCs), taken when the disease was refractory, from a patient treated with antithyroid drugs. This CDR3 reads CSVGGLLHTDTQYF. CDR3 in DNA: TGCAGCGTTGGGGGGCTTTTACACACAGATACGCAGTATTTT.